The following is a TCR beta chain sequence with its context. Its antigen is not known. This sample stems from a study of cytotoxic CD8 clonotypes in ibrutinib-treated CLL. Study overall: After median approximately 74 months, around 14 stayed in remission, about 12 progressed; responses approximately 24 partial, 2 complete.

The planned depth of sequencing spanned 1 in 200,000 to 1 in 1 million T cells. TCRdb's table, derived via immunoSEQ multiplex PCR, lists solely in-frame clones and lacks some. This table has approximately 100,000 clones, around 80% appearing once. Study conclusions and caveats: Age-matched healthy donor levels were exceeded by baseline clonality, which tracked circulating CD8+ T-cell counts.

The J segment lost 4 bases and the V segment lost 4 bases, leaving 12 bases of the junction unmatched. The CDR3 has 17 residues. The germline V gene has CDR1 SGHDT and CDR2 YYEEEE. The chain uses TRBV5-6 and TRBJ2-3, with 10 bases fitting TRBD1. The sequencing here drew on PBMCs, taken after 12 months of ibrutinib treatment. The receptor was isolated from a human donor with chronic lymphocytic leukemia. The CDR3: CASSGGGTGEGADTQYF. CDR3 nucleotide sequence: TGTGCCAGCAGCGGGGGAGGGACAGGGGAGGGTGCAGATACGCAGTATTTT.